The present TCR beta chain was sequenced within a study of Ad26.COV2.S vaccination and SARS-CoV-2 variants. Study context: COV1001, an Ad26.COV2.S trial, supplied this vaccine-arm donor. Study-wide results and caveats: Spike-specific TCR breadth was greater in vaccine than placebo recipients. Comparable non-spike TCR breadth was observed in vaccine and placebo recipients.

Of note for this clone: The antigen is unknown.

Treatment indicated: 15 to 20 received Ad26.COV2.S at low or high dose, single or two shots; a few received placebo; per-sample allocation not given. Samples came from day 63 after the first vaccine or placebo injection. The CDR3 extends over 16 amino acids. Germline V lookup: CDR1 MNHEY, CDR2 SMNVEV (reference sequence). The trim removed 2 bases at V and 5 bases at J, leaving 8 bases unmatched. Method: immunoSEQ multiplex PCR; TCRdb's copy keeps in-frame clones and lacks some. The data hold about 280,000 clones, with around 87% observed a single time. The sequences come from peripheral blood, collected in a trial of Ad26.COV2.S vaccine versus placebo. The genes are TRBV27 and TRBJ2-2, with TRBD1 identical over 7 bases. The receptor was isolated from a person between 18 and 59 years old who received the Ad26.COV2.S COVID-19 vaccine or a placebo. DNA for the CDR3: TGTGCCAGCAGTTTAGGGAGACAGGGATGGACCGGGGAGCTGTTTTTT. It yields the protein CASSLGRQGWTGELFF.